The 30 T cell receptor beta chains given below trace back to one sample, sequenced in a study of PD-1 blockade in classical Hodgkin lymphoma. Assay used: immunoSEQ multiplex PCR; TCRdb lists only in-frame clones, some missing. Of around 50,000 clones in the sample, around 90% were seen once. Time point of the sample: cycle 4 day 1 (C4D1), after five to seven weeks of nivolumab. Each patient relapsed following autologous stem cell transplantation, and prior brentuximab vedotin exposure differed. The sequenced sample was peripheral blood mononuclear cells (PBMCs), obtained before the fourth cycle of nivolumab. These receptors all come from a human donor with classical Hodgkin lymphoma.

The chain uses TRBV14 and TRBJ1-2; weak D call: TRBD1 (5 bases). This CDR3 region has 16 residues. CDR1 is SGHDN and CDR2 is FVKESK in the germline V gene. Trimming cost V 2 bases and J 4 bases, with 17 bases left between them. The CDR3 nucleotides are TGTGCCAGCAGCCAAAGGGCCGGACATGCCCTCTATGGCTACACCTTC. Amino acids: CASSQRAGHALYGYTF.

The chain's CDR3 is CASSLGVGRDTEAFF. The CDR3 DNA reads TGTGCCAGCAGCTTAGGTGTAGGGAGAGACACTGAAGCTTTCTTT. The chain links TRBV7-3 to TRBJ1-1; no clear D. Per the germline V gene, CDR1 is SGHTA and CDR2 is FQGTGA. The CDR3 covers 15 residues. The V end lost 2 bases, the J end lost 3 bases, and 13 bases lay between the germline ends.

The V and J genes are TRBV5-1 and TRBJ2-7; TRBD2 aligns across 10 bases. From germline, CDR1 is SGHRS and CDR2 YFSETQ. The CDR3 totals 15 residues. V gave up 0 bases and J gave up 4 bases; unmatched junction bases: 4. The CDR3: CASSLGLAGAYEQYF. DNA for the CDR3: TGCGCCAGCAGCTTGGGGCTAGCGGGAGCTTACGAGCAGTACTTC. The full variable domain, its missing parts supplied by reference TRBV5-1 and TRBJ2-7, is KAGVTQTPRYLIKTRGQQVTLSCSPISGHRSVSWYQQTPGQGLQFLFEYFSETQRNKGNFPGRFSGRQFSNSRSEMNVSTLELGDSALYLCASSLGLAGAYEQYFGPGTRLTVT.

The CDR3 sequence is CASSLRSVEETQYF. CDR3 in DNA: TGCGCCAGCAGCTTGAGGTCGGTGGAAGAGACCCAGTACTTC. The chain has TRBV5-1 and TRBJ2-5; no definite D call. Per the germline V gene, CDR1 is SGHRS and CDR2 is YFSETQ. This CDR3 is built from 14 residues. Trimming left V 1 base short and J 3 bases short, with 10 bases between.

J is TRBJ1-2 and V is TRBV19; the D is unclear. Germline loops: CDR1 LNHDA, CDR2 SQIVND (reference sequence). V lost 8 bases and J lost 3, with 25 bases in between. The CDR3 is 17 amino acids. This CDR3 is CASSSDTQLWAYYGYTF. In DNA, the CDR3 is TGTGCCAGTTCTTCGGATACCCAGCTTTGGGCTTACTATGGCTACACCTTC.

The chain couples TRBV7-9 to TRBJ1-2, with D tentatively TRBD1 (6 bases). V was clipped by 5 bases and J by 4 bases, with 14 bases between them. Germline assignment: CDR1 SEHNR and CDR2 FQNEAQ (reference sequence). CDR3 size: 14 residues. The DNA for the CDR3 is TGTGCCAGCAGCCAAATACAGGGTCCCTATGGCTACACCTTC. It translates to CASSQIQGPYGYTF.

The chain carries TRBV6-6 and TRBJ1-2; TRBD1 aligns across 8 bases. The length of the CDR3 is 13 residues. Germline CDR1 MNHNY, CDR2 SVGAGI (reference sequence). With 6 bases clipped from V and 5 bases from J, the junction kept 5 bases outside the gene matches. CDR3 in DNA: TGTGCCAGCAGCAAGTACAGGGGGTATGGCTACACCTTC. It specifies CASSKYRGYGYTF.

V usage is TRBV19 and J usage is TRBJ1-4, with a weak D call TRBD1 (5 bases). The CDR3 is 15 amino acids. CDR1 is LNHDA, CDR2 SQIVND, per germline (reference sequence). The ends were cut back, 5 bases at V and 6 bases at J, with 16 bases in the middle. CDR3 protein: CASSLSGFSDEKLFF. The CDR3 region has the DNA TGTGCCAGTAGTCTCTCAGGGTTTTCGGATGAAAAACTGTTTTTT.

This clone was seen just once. The rearrangement uses TRBV11-1 and TRBJ2-7; 10 positions match TRBD2. V lost 0 bases and J lost 4; bases outside the gene matches: 6. This CDR3 has 16 amino acids. The V gene's germline CDR1 is SGHAT and CDR2 FQDESV (reference sequence). CDR3 sequence reads: CASSLAQEAGGYEQYF. The CDR3 DNA sequence: TGTGCCAGCAGCTTAGCGCAGGAAGCGGGAGGGTACGAGCAGTACTTC.

V gene TRBV6-1 combines with J gene TRBJ1-1, with D uncertain. The germline V gene has CDR1 MNHNS and CDR2 SASEGT. V was cut by 11 bases and J by 0 bases, with 13 bases left in between. This CDR3 comprises 13 residues. In nucleotides, the CDR3 is TGTGCCGGCCGGATGGGGATGAACACTGAAGCTTTCTTT. Amino acids: CAGRMGMNTEAFF.

V gene TRBV5-8 combines with J gene TRBJ2-3; maybe TRBD1 (6 bases). Per the germline V gene, CDR1 is SGHTS and CDR2 is YDEGEE. The V end was cut by 0 bases, the J end by 3 bases, with 17 bases between. The CDR3 is 17 amino acids. CDR3 bases: TGTGCCAGCAGCTTGGTCCCACCACGAACAGGGACAGATACGCAGTATTTT. Protein: CASSLVPPRTGTDTQYF.

CDR3: CASSLEGDYEQYF. In DNA form, the CDR3 reads TGTGCCAGCAGCTTGGAAGGTGACTACGAGCAGTACTTC. The V and J genes are TRBV5-6 and TRBJ2-7; no firm D call. With 0 bases removed from V and 3 bases from J, the gap between germline ends came to 7 bases. This CDR3 has 13 residues. CDR1 SGHDT and CDR2 YYEEEE come from the germline V gene.

This chain links TRBV19 with TRBJ2-5; D is ambiguous. Germline CDR1 and CDR2: LNHDA and SQIVND (reference sequence). This CDR3 is built from 15 residues. V was shortened by 4 bases and J by 3 bases, with 15 bases between the two germline ends. DNA for the CDR3: TGTGCCAGTAGTACCATCATTTCGGCGAAAGAGACCCAGTACTTC. Residues: CASSTIISAKETQYF.

J is TRBJ1-5 and V is TRBV19, with D maybe TRBD1 (5 bases). Between the trimmed V and J ends, which lost 2 bases and 4 bases, there was a span of 6 bases. The CDR3 sequence is 13 residues long. Germline CDR1 reads LNHDA; CDR2 reads SQIVND (reference sequence). CDR3 sequence: CASSIRGNQPQHF. The CDR3 DNA reads as TGTGCCAGTAGTATAAGGGGAAATCAGCCCCAGCATTTT. The full variable domain, its missing parts supplied by reference TRBV19 and TRBJ1-5, is DGGITQSPKYLFRKEGQNVTLSCEQNLNHDAMYWYRQDPGQGLRLIYYSQIVNDFQKGDIAEGYSVSREKKESFPLTVTSAQKNPTAFYLCASSIRGNQPQHFGDGTRLSIL.

This clone was observed a handful of times. V usage is TRBV6-1 and J usage is TRBJ1-4; D possibly corresponds to TRBD1 (5 bases). V lost 4 bases to trimming and J lost 10 bases, with 7 bases between them. The germline V gene has CDR1 MNHNS and CDR2 SASEGT. The CDR3 sequence is 11 residues long. CDR3 protein: CASSGGAKLFF. The CDR3 DNA reads TGTGCCAGCAGTGGGGGCGCAAAACTGTTTTTT.

The chain couples TRBV11-3 to TRBJ2-1, with D tentatively TRBD1 or TRBD2 (5 bases each). Looked up from germline, CDR1 is SGHNT and CDR2 is YENEEA. The CDR3 has 15 residues. V lost 7 bases to trimming and J lost 5 bases, with 18 bases between them. CDR3 bases: TGTGCCAGCACCGCCGTGGGGCTAGCAAACAATGAGCAGTTCTTC. It yields the protein CASTAVGLANNEQFF. Drawing the rest from reference TRBV11-3 and TRBJ2-1, the complete variable domain is EAGVVQSPRYKIIEKKQPVAFWCNPISGHNTLYWYLQNLGQGPELLIRYENEEAVDDSQLPKDRFSAERLKGVDSTLKIQPAELGDSAVYLCASTAVGLANNEQFFGPGTRLTVL.

The rearrangement links TRBV6-4 to TRBJ2-3; 13 bases agree with TRBD2. The CDR3 runs to 15 residues. Per germline, CDR1 MRHNA and CDR2 SNTAGT. V dropped 5 bases and J dropped 5; count of bases not matched to a gene: 4. CDR3 loop: CASSRLAGGLDTQYF. CDR3 nucleotide sequence: TGTGCCAGCAGTCGACTAGCGGGGGGCTTAGATACGCAGTATTTT.

Note on this clone: One junction end does not reproduce the germline sequence, and a read error may be involved. This chain uses TRBV5-4 with TRBJ2-1; 8 bases map to TRBD2. The CDR3 length is 15 residues. The V gene's germline CDR1 is SGHNT and CDR2 YYREEE (reference sequence). For the CDR3, the DNA is TGTGCCAGCAGCTTGGCCGGGAGGGCCTGGGATGAGCAGCTCTTC. Residues: CASSLAGRAWDEQLF.

The chain has TRBV25-1 and TRBJ2-1; TRBD2 matches 7 bases. The germline V gene has CDR1 MGHDK and CDR2 SYGVNS. With 3 bases clipped from V and 4 bases from J, the junction kept 3 bases outside the gene matches. The CDR3 extends over 14 amino acids. This CDR3 is CASSDTSAYNEQFF. The CDR3, as DNA: TGTGCCAGCAGTGATACTAGCGCATACAATGAGCAGTTCTTC.

This chain connects TRBV7-8 to TRBJ1-5, with D tentatively TRBD1 (6 bases). With 2 bases removed from V and 4 bases from J, the gap between germline ends came to 9 bases. CDR3 length: 14 residues. CDR1 is SGHVS, CDR2 FQNEAQ, per germline. CDR3 bases: TGTGCCAGCAGCTTACAGGGGAAAAATCAGCCCCAGCATTTT. As protein: CASSLQGKNQPQHF.

V gene TRBV7-9 combines with J gene TRBJ1-5; D not certain. Germline CDR1 and CDR2: SEHNR and FQNEAQ (reference sequence). V lost 3 bases, J lost 8 bases, and 17 bases lay in between. There are 15 residues in the CDR3. This CDR3 is CASSFGRITPEPQHF. For the CDR3, the DNA is TGTGCCAGCAGCTTTGGACGGATAACCCCAGAGCCCCAGCATTTT.

The gene calls are TRBV7-2 and TRBJ1-5; a weak D match, TRBD1 (6 bases). Trimming removed 5 bases at V and 9 bases at J, with 14 bases between. CDR1 and CDR2 from the germline V gene are SGHTA and FQGNSA. The CDR3 totals 13 residues. The CDR3 nucleotides read TGTGCCAGCAGCCCTCGAACAGGGAGGCCCCAGCATTTT. Translated, it gives CASSPRTGRPQHF.

The chain recombines TRBV4-1 with TRBJ1-1; D not certain. The CDR3 is made up of 14 amino acids. Germline values: CDR1 MGHRA, CDR2 YSYEKL. V was cut by 0 bases and J by 1 base, with 6 bases left in between. The CDR3 loop reads CASSQDGKNTEAFF. The CDR3 region has the DNA TGCGCCAGCAGCCAAGATGGCAAGAACACTGAAGCTTTCTTT.

The gene calls are TRBV11-2 and TRBJ1-4; D may be TRBD1 (5 bases). Germline V lookup: CDR1 SGHAT, CDR2 FQNNGV. CDR3 length equals 15 residues. The V gene lost 4 bases and the J gene lost 5 bases, with 14 bases spanning the gap. The CDR3 DNA reads as TGTGCCAGCAGCTCCCTCGGGGGTCGGAATGAAAAACTGTTTTTT. Its protein is CASSSLGGRNEKLFF.

The CDR3: CASSLEWGNGELFF. The CDR3 DNA reads as TGCGCCAGCAGCTTGGAATGGGGAAACGGGGAGCTGTTTTTT. The chain links TRBV5-1 to TRBJ2-2; D is unresolved. The V end lost 0 bases, the J end lost 7 bases, and 10 bases lay between the germline ends. Germline values: CDR1 SGHRS, CDR2 YFSETQ. The CDR3 length is 14 residues.

The J gene is TRBJ2-2, the V gene TRBV21-1; TRBD2 was called by the table and not checked on the DNA. TRBV21-1 represents a pseudogene. The CDR3 is 17 amino acids. The CDR3 sequence: CASSKAACKQNTGELFF. CDR3 DNA: TGTGCCAGCAGCAAGGCGGCGTGTAAACAGAACACCGGGGAGCTGTTTTTT.

This chain joins TRBV2 and TRBJ2-7, with D unresolved. CDR1 and CDR2 (germline): SNHLY, FYNNEI. The CDR3 length is 12 residues. V was trimmed by 4 bases and J by 4 bases, leaving 8 bases between them. The CDR3: CASSGGGYEQYF. Here the CDR3 DNA reads TGTGCCAGCAGTGGCGGTGGATACGAGCAGTACTTC.

The chain uses TRBV19 and TRBJ2-3; no clear D gene. Looked up from germline, CDR1 is LNHDA and CDR2 is SQIVND (reference sequence). The CDR3 contains 15 residues. V was cut by 1 base and J by 0 bases, with 8 bases left in between. This CDR3 is CASSIGVDSTDTQYF. The CDR3 coding sequence is TGTGCCAGTAGTATAGGGGTTGATAGCACAGATACGCAGTATTTT.

V is TRBV10-3 and J is TRBJ2-1; D might be TRBD2 (5 bases). Trimming removed 3 bases at V and 7 bases at J, with 16 bases between. This CDR3 has 15 residues. CDR1 and CDR2 from the germline V gene are ENHRY and SYGVKD. Here the CDR3 reads CAISEYEGATNEQFF. In DNA, the CDR3 is TGTGCCATCAGTGAATATGAGGGCGCTACAAATGAGCAGTTCTTC.

The CDR3 spells CASRRQGTDTQYF. CDR3 nucleotides: TGTGCCAGCCGGCGACAGGGGACAGATACGCAGTATTTT. V gene TRBV6-1 combines with J gene TRBJ2-3; 8 nucleotides line up with TRBD1. V shed 8 bases and J 3 bases; nucleotides not matched to a gene: 4. The CDR3 has 13 amino acids. Germline V gene sequence: CDR1 MNHNS, CDR2 SASEGT.